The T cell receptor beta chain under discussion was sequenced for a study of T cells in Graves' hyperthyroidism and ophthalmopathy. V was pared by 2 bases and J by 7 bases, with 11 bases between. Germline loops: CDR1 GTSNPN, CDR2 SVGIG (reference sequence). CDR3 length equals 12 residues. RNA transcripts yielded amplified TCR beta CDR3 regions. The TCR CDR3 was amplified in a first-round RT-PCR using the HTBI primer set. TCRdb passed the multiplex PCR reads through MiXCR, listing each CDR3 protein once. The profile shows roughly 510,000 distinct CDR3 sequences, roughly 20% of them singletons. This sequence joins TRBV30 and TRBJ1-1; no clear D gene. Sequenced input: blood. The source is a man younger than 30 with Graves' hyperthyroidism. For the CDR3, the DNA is TGTGCCTGGAGTCCTCAGAGAATTGAAGCTTTCTTT. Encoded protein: CAWSPQRIEAFF.